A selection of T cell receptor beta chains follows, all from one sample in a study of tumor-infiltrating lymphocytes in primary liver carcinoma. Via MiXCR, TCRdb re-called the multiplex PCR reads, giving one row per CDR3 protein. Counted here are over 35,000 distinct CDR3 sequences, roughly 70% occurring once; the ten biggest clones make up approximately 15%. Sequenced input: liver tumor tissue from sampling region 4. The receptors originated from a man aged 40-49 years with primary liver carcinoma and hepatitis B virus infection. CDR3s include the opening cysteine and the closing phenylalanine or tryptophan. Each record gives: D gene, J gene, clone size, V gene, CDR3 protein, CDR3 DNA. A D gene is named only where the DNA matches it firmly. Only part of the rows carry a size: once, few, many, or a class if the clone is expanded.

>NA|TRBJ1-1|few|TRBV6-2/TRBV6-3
CASSSAGPFF
TGTGCCAGCAGTTCGGCAGGGCCTTTCTTT
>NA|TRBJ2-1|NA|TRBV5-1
CASRPVGYNEQFF
TGCGCCAGTAGGCCGGTGGGCTACAATGAGCAGTTCTTC
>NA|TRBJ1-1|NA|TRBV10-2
CASSGVGNTEAFF
TGCGCTAGCAGTGGAGTAGGAAACACTGAAGCTTTCTTT
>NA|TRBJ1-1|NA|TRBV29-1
CSVGYGVNTEAFF
TGCAGCGTCGGGTACGGGGTGAACACTGAAGCTTTCTTT
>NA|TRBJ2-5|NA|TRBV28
CASSLTGQGETLCF
TGTGCCAGCAGCCTCACAGGGCAGGGAGAGACCCTGTGCTTC
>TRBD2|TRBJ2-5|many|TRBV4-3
CASSQGGGRELETRYF
TGCGCCAGCAGCCAAGGCGGGGGGCGGGAACTAGAGACCCGGTACTTC
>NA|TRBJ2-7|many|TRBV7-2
CASSLGRVEQYF
TGTGCCAGCAGCTTAGGTAGGGTCGAGCAGTACTTC
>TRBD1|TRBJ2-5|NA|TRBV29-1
CSVEGTVPRRETQYF
TGCAGCGTTGAGGGGACAGTACCTCGGAGGGAGACCCAGTACTTC
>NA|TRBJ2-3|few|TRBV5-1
CASSLLPGTDTQYF
TGCGCCAGCAGCTTACTACCGGGCACAGATACGCAGTACTTT
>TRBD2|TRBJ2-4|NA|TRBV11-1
CASSFPGTGGTKSIQYF
TGTGCCAGCAGCTTTCCCGGGACTGGCGGGACTAAAAGTATTCAGTACTTC
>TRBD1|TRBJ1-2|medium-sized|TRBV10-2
CASSEQGANYGYTF
TGCGCCAGCAGTGAACAGGGGGCAAACTATGGCTACACCTTC
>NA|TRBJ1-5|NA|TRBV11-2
CASSSGRGENQSQHF
TGTGCCAGCAGCTCCGGGAGAGGGGAAAATCAGTCCCAGCATTTC
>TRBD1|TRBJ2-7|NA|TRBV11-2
CASSLVGGPFDYEQYF
TGTGCCAGTAGCTTAGTAGGGGGCCCCTTTGACTACGAGCAGTATTTC
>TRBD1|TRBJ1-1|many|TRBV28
CASSPLGQGMNTEAFF
TGTGCCAGCAGTCCCTTGGGACAGGGTATGAACACTGAAGCTTTCTTT
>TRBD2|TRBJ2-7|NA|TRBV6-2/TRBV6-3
CASSYDGMTSGICDQYF
TGTGCCAGCAGTTACGATGGGATGACTAGCGGGATCTGCGATCAGTACTTC
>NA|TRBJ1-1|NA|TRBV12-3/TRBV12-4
CASSSETDNTEASF
TGTGCCAGCAGTTCCGAGACAGATAACACTGAGGCTTCCTTT
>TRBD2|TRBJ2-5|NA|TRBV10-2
CASSEGLAGGQETQYF
TGCGCCAGCAGTGAGGGACTAGCGGGAGGGCAAGAGACCCAGTACTTC
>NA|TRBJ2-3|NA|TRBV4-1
CAGSQVPSWGSNPTHYF
TGCGCCGGCAGCCAAGTTCCTAGCTGGGGATCGAACCCAACGCATTATTTT
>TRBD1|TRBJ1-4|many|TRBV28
CASSWLQGVGEKLFF
TGTGCCAGCAGTTGGTTACAGGGGGTAGGTGAAAAACTGTTTTTT
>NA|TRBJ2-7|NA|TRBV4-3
CASNQDMPYERYF
TGCGCCAGCAACCAAGATATGCCCTACGAGCGGTACTTC
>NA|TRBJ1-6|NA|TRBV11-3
CASRRTMVSPLHF
TGTGCCAGCAGGAGGACAATGGTTTCACCCCTCCACTTT
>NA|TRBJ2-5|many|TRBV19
CASSIEGRLETQYF
TGTGCCAGTAGTATAGAGGGACGTTTGGAGACCCAGTACTTC
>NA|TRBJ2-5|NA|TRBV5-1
CAGSLASLETQYF
TGCGCCGGCAGCCTGGCCTCCCTGGAGACCCAGTACTTC